The sequence of this TCR beta chain was determined in a study of vaccination and CD4 T cells after COVID-19. Study-level information: A median of about 98 days (range 35 to 161) separated diagnosis from post-COVID sampling.

Treatment specified: approximately nine-day PBMC culture with coronavirus spike peptide pools or control peptides (ViraFEST assay). Gathering of the CD4+ T cells, from the unexposed donor, took place before the COVID-19 pandemic (2011-2018). Culture conditions combined 2 million to 2.5 million PBMCs per well with about 9 IU/ml IL-2 and about 10 ug/ml peptide pools. The CDR3 has 16 residues. The V gene's germline CDR1 is MNHEY and CDR2 SVGEGT. J gave up 7 bases and V 8 bases, and 18 bases lay outside the gene matches. In this sample, this clonotype turned up once. Its antigen remains unknown. Cultured CD4+ T-cell DNA underwent Oncomine TCR Beta short-read sequencing. TCRdb reprocessed the PCR reads with MiXCR, giving one entry per CDR3 protein. The sample records around 3,900 distinct CDR3 sequences, less than 75% being singletons.

The source is a human donor in good health. Sequenced input: CD4+ T cells from blood, cultured in vitro. The chain combines TRBV6-2 or TRBV6-3 with TRBJ2-5, with 8 bases aligning to TRBD2. CDR3: CASGNRLREAGGTQYF. The CDR3 nucleotides are TGTGCCAGCGGTAATAGGTTGCGGGAGGCTGGGGGGACCCAGTACTTC.